The source of this T cell receptor (beta chain) is a study of technical replicates of blood from a handful of donors. The J segment lost 4 bases and the V segment lost 5 bases, leaving 9 bases of the junction unmatched. CDR1 is SGHTA, CDR2 FQGTGA, per germline. CDR3 length: 16 amino acids. Produced via immunoSEQ multiplex PCR; TCRdb's table is partial and in-frame only. This sample yields about 97,000 clones, of which around 96% are seen a single time; approximately 0.21% belongs to the top ten. Sequencing input: T cells isolated from PBMCs. The chain recombines TRBV7-3 with TRBJ2-1; 9 bases align to TRBD2. The TCR sequence derives from a human donor in good health. Here the CDR3 DNA reads TGTGCCAGCAGCCCCCCTGAGCGGGGGGAGTACAATGAGCAGTTCTTC. Protein: CASSPPERGEYNEQFF.